This T cell receptor beta chain is from a study of blood T cells in healthy people across ages (dated by TCRdb to the mid-2010s). Regarding the complete study: In model experiments, template switching captured roughly one uniquely barcoded TCR beta cDNA molecule for every two T cells. To avoid experimental bias, donors of different ages were spread randomly across the sequencing lanes. The study measured age-related changes in TCR beta repertoire diversity using deep sequencing normalized with unique cDNA molecular identifiers. Donors were grouped into four age groups: young (average roughly 15 years), middle-aged (around 39), aged (about 60) and long-lived (around 82). The study analyzed two additional independent replicas of 1 million unique cDNA reads from the same blood draw for two donors, one aged 18 to 30 and one aged 80 or older. What the work shows at the level of the full study, not this receptor alone: Compared with the aged group, more naive CD4+ T cells, fewer expanded clones and increased TCR diversity were shown by the long-lived group, suggesting age selection. Observed TCR beta diversity per million T cells fell roughly linearly with age, and a significant reduction was already apparent by age about 43. Because the CMV infection status of the donors was unknown, age-related changes in expanded clonotypes may potentially have been confounded. The percentage of naive T cells measured by flow cytometry correlated strongly with observed TCR beta diversity. Total diversity estimates from one million sequenced T cells were considered lower bounds and underestimates. Bulk unsorted PBMC profiling prevented conclusive comparison of naive and antigen-experienced compartments.

Donors were under 40 systemically healthy Caucasian individuals from Russia aged roughly 6 to 100 years. Ten milliliters of peripheral blood were collected from each donor into EDTA-treated Vacutainer tubes. Ficoll-Paque density-gradient centrifugation was used to isolate PBMCs, with at least 6 million per sample. Total RNA was extracted from PBMCs with Trizol reagent, with at least 5.5 micrograms obtained per sample. The percentages of naive CD45RAhigh/CD27high T cells were determined by flow cytometry on a PBMC aliquot from every donor. The CDR3 goes from the cysteine to the phenylalanine over 15 residues. The retained sequence is limited to the CDR3, 45 bases, with the frame set at the first base. CDR1 and CDR2 are read off the germline V gene as MNHNS and SASEGT. The V end loses 4 bases and the J end loses 10 bases, and a stretch of 22 bases separates them. Receptor libraries were prepared by 5' RACE. The second PCR ran for roughly 6 to 11 cycles and used a J-beta primer mix along with a sample-barcoded 5' primer. A unique molecular identifier was introduced onto each TCR beta cDNA molecule by a template-switch 5' adaptor carrying 12 random nucleotides. At least 2.5 million CDR3-containing paired-end reads were obtained from each sample. First-strand cDNA synthesis was performed from all RNA using the Mint cDNA synthesis kit, with priming by a TRBC-specific oligonucleotide. After uracil-DNA glycosylase treatment, a first 18-cycle PCR used universal primers M1SS and BC2_uni_R on all cDNA. Per the source publication's procedure: For normalization, 1 million high-quality reads were randomly selected from each sample, with every read carrying a distinct molecular identifier. Reads with shared molecular identifiers were discarded instead of being binned into consensus sequences. MiTCR, run with a Q25 quality threshold and the strictest error-elimination algorithm, handled CDR3 identification, clonotype clustering and error correction. Lower-bound total TCR beta diversity was estimated with a nonparametric unseen species model using Euler transformation. In-frame beta chains were kept once TCRdb had trimmed the public reads at Q25 with fastp and called clones with MiXCR. Every distinct CDR3 protein forms one entry, paired with its most common genes and DNA. TCRdb's processing, not the study's, gives the V and J calls here. The sample table contains approximately 2,000,000 distinct CDR3 sequences; only one count was recorded for about two fifths of them. The ten top clones hold around 23% of the sample.

There are a few counts of this clonotype. The antigen it recognizes is unknown. No base quality information exists; no much larger clone differs at one position. The chain is made from TRBV6-1 and TRBJ1-2, and perhaps TRBD1 as D gene, on 5 matching bases. The sequence was collected from a human donor in good health. The sample consisted of blood. The DNA is TGTGCCAGCAGTGGGATACCACAGGAGGCGGCGGACTACACCTTC. It translates to CASSGIPQEAADYTF.